The 21 T cell receptor beta chains reported below all come from one sample, sequenced in a study of vaccination effects on CD4 cells after COVID-19. Antigen specificity for these receptors is unknown. Method: immunoSEQ multiplex PCR; TCRdb's copy keeps in-frame clones and lacks some. Here the sample spans about 14,000 clones, 60% to 85% being singletons. Peptide-pool stimulation followed by sequencing identified expanded antigen-specific CD4+ clonotypes in the ViraFEST assay. The culture ran for about eleven days before CD4+ T cells were isolated. A positive SARS-CoV-2 PCR test fell between March and December 2020. BNT162b2 vaccine or mRNA-1273 vaccine was given to participants in two doses. The specimen comprised CD4+ T cells from PBMCs cultured with HCoV-NL63 spike peptides, sampled after COVID-19 vaccination. These receptors were collected from a human donor who had a prior SARS-CoV-2 infection.

The chain links TRBV3-1 (or the pseudogene TRBV3-2) to TRBJ2-3; the D is unclear. Germline CDR1 is LGHDT and CDR2 is YNNKEL (reference sequence). This CDR3 comprises 11 residues. V lost 3 bases to trimming and J lost 5 bases, with 3 bases between them. CDR3 nucleotides: TGTGCCAGCAGCCAGGTAGATACGCAGTATTTT. As protein: CASSQVDTQYF.

The CDR3 DNA is TGCAGTGCTAGTCAGTCAGCCAGGTACCAAGAGACCCAGTACTTC. Amino acids: CSASQSARYQETQYF. V is TRBV20-1 and J is TRBJ2-5; D is undetermined. V was clipped by 3 bases and J by 0 bases, with 14 bases between them. CDR3 size: 15 residues. Germline CDR1 is DFQATT and CDR2 is SNEGSKA (reference sequence).

V and J are TRBV7-6 and TRBJ2-1; D tentatively fits TRBD1 or TRBD2 (5 bases each). The V end was cut by 1 base, the J end by 6 bases, with 19 bases between. The germline V gene encodes CDR1 SGHVS and CDR2 FNYEAQ. The CDR3 loop spans 17 amino acids. CDR3 nucleotide sequence: TGTGCCAGCAGCTTAGTCGTCTCCCTTCGGGGCCCCAATGAGCAGTTCTTC. Protein sequence: CASSLVVSLRGPNEQFF. The variable domain in full, completed from reference TRBV7-6 and TRBJ2-1, reads GAGVSQSPRYKVTKRGQDVALRCDPISGHVSLYWYRQALGQGPEFLTYFNYEAQQDKSGLPNDRFSAERPEGSISTLTIQRTEQRDSAMYRCASSLVVSLRGPNEQFFGPGTRLTVL.

The V gene is TRBV20-1, the J gene TRBJ2-1, with 12 bases aligning to TRBD2. The CDR3 is made up of 16 amino acids. From germline, CDR1 is DFQATT and CDR2 SNEGSKA (reference sequence). V lost 3 bases and J lost 7; bases outside the gene matches: 10. Here the CDR3 reads CSASLPSGRAGNEQFF. CDR3 sequence (DNA): TGCAGTGCTAGTTTGCCTAGCGGGAGGGCGGGGAATGAGCAGTTCTTC.

V gene TRBV29-1 combines with J gene TRBJ1-3, with a possible D match to TRBD1 (5 bases). The length of the CDR3 is 14 residues. The ends were cut back, 3 bases at V and 8 bases at J, with 17 bases in the middle. Per germline, CDR1 SQVTM and CDR2 ANQGSEA. In DNA form, the CDR3 reads TGCAGCGTTGATGGTGGGGCGCCCGGAGACACCATATATTTT. As protein: CSVDGGAPGDTIYF.

V and J are TRBV6-5 and TRBJ2-3; the D gene is possibly TRBD2 (5 bases). V was shortened by 4 bases and J by 0 bases, with 11 bases between the two germline ends. Germline V gene data show CDR1 as MNHEY and CDR2 as SVGAGI. There are 15 residues in the CDR3. CDR3 nucleotides: TGTGCCAGCAGTTCGGACTTCACTAGCACAGATACGCAGTATTTT. It translates to CASSSDFTSTDTQYF.

The chain carries TRBV6-6 and TRBJ1-2; tentatively, D is TRBD1 (5 bases). V was pared by 7 bases and J by 8 bases, with 20 bases between. Germline V gene lookup returns CDR1 MNHNY and CDR2 SVGAGI (reference sequence). The CDR3 length is 14 residues. The CDR3 coding sequence is TGTGCCAGCATCTACCCAGGGAACCCGAACGGCTACACCTTC. This gives the protein CASIYPGNPNGYTF.

Written as DNA, the CDR3 is TGTGCCAGCAGCTTGGCCAGCGGTTCAGCATACAGCTACACCTTC. Its translation: CASSLASGSAYSYTF. The chain couples TRBV5-5 to TRBJ1-2, with no clear D. This CDR3 has 15 residues. Germline V CDR1 and CDR2: SGHKS, YYEKEE (reference sequence). The V gene lost 0 bases and the J gene lost 9 bases, with 18 bases spanning the gap. The entire variable domain, with the rest obtained from reference TRBV5-5 and TRBJ1-2, is as follows: DAGVTQSPTHLIKTRGQQVTLRCSPISGHKSVSWYQQVLGQGPQFIFQYYEKEERGRGNFPDRFSARQFPNYSSELNVNALLLGDSALYLCASSLASGSAYSYTFGSGTRLTVV.

The chain has TRBV4-2 and TRBJ1-5, with 9 positions matching TRBD1. Trimming removed 4 bases from V and 3 bases from J; junction bases left unmatched: 7. CDR1 is LGHNA, CDR2 YNFKEQ, per germline. CDR3 length: 16 residues. CDR3 in amino acids: CASSLTQGALNQPQHF. In DNA form, the CDR3 reads TGTGCCAGCAGCCTAACACAGGGGGCCCTCAATCAGCCCCAGCATTTT.

The V and J genes are TRBV7-6 and TRBJ2-2; TRBD1 or TRBD2 may be the D gene (6 bases each). This CDR3 comprises 15 residues. Per germline, CDR1 SGHVS and CDR2 FNYEAQ. V lost 1 base to trimming and J lost 4 bases, with 10 bases between them. The CDR3 DNA sequence: TGTGCCAGCAGCTTAGATCCGGGGGCCACCGGGGAGCTGTTTTTT. This sequence encodes CASSLDPGATGELFF.

V is TRBV5-1 and J is TRBJ2-3; tentative D call: TRBD2 (5 bases). V was pared by 4 bases and J by 3 bases, with 15 bases between. This CDR3 is built from 15 residues. The germline V gene has CDR1 SGHRS and CDR2 YFSETQ. The CDR3 nucleotides read TGCGCCAGCAGCCCGGAGCGGAGACGGACAGATACGCAGTATTTT. Amino acids: CASSPERRRTDTQYF. Looking up the rest from reference TRBV5-1 and TRBJ2-3 gives the full variable domain: KAGVTQTPRYLIKTRGQQVTLSCSPISGHRSVSWYQQTPGQGLQFLFEYFSETQRNKGNFPGRFSGRQFSNSRSEMNVSTLELGDSALYLCASSPERRRTDTQYFGPGTRLTVL.

This rearrangement joins TRBV2 to TRBJ1-6; D is unclear. Trimming pared 7 bases from V and 8 bases from J, leaving 12 bases between. The CDR3 covers 13 residues. Germline assignment: CDR1 SNHLY and CDR2 FYNNEI. The CDR3 region is CASIQFKDSPLHF. The CDR3, as DNA: TGTGCCAGCATTCAGTTTAAGGATTCACCCCTCCACTTT.

The chain joins TRBV6-5 to TRBJ1-1; D possibly corresponds to TRBD1 (5 bases). The germline CDR1 and CDR2 sequences are MNHEY and SVGAGI. V shed 6 bases and J shed 2 bases, with 13 bases lying between them. The CDR3 covers 14 residues. The CDR3 DNA is TGTGCCAGCAGGGTAGACAGTTTTAACACTGAAGCTTTCTTT. This translates into CASRVDSFNTEAFF.

The rearrangement links TRBV5-1 to TRBJ1-1; possibly TRBD1 for D (5 bases). The V end lost 0 bases, the J end lost 6 bases, and 12 bases lay between the germline ends. The CDR3 extends over 14 amino acids. Germline lookup yields CDR1 SGHRS and CDR2 YFSETQ. This CDR3 is CASSLVAGLAEAFF. CDR3 DNA: TGCGCCAGCAGCTTGGTAGCAGGGTTAGCTGAAGCTTTCTTT.

The chain has TRBV12-5 and TRBJ2-7; D is undetermined. CDR3 size: 11 residues. With 4 bases removed from V and 7 bases from J, the gap between germline ends came to 8 bases. From germline, CDR1 is LGHNT and CDR2 FRNRAP. CDR3 DNA sequence: TGTGCTAGTGGTTCAACGCGGGAGCAGTACTTC. Translated: CASGSTREQYF.

This clone was counted between two and nine times. The rearrangement uses TRBV6-5 and TRBJ1-6; no reliable D call. V was pared by 7 bases and J by 7 bases, with 14 bases between. The CDR3 has 14 residues. Germline CDR1 MNHEY, CDR2 SVGAGI. CDR3 loop: CASKNRNGNSPLHF. The CDR3 nucleotides read TGTGCCAGCAAAAATCGCAACGGCAATTCACCCCTCCACTTT.

J is TRBJ2-5 and V is TRBV11-3; D uncertain. Germline values: CDR1 SGHNT, CDR2 YENEEA. V lost 1 base and J 5 bases, leaving 5 bases between the germline ends. The CDR3 length is 12 residues. The CDR3 sequence: CASSLGSETQYF. As DNA, the CDR3 is TGTGCCAGCAGCTTAGGGTCGGAGACCCAGTACTTC. The full variable domain, in which reference TRBV11-3 and TRBJ2-5 provide the parts outside the CDR3, is EAGVVQSPRYKIIEKKQPVAFWCNPISGHNTLYWYLQNLGQGPELLIRYENEEAVDDSQLPKDRFSAERLKGVDSTLKIQPAELGDSAVYLCASSLGSETQYFGPGTRLLVL.

This clone is termed medium-sized (0.01 to 0.1%). This sequence joins TRBV6-6 and TRBJ2-7, with 7 bases that match TRBD2. From germline, CDR1 is MNHNY and CDR2 SVGAGI (reference sequence). This CDR3 region has 14 residues. V dropped 2 bases and J dropped 5; count of bases not matched to a gene: 6. CDR3 coding DNA: TGTGCCAGCAGTTACGGGAGGGAATCTGACGAGCAGTACTTC. This gives the protein CASSYGRESDEQYF.

The rearrangement links TRBV7-2 to TRBJ2-1; TRBD2 might be the D (6 bases). Trimming cost V 5 bases and J 4 bases, with 27 bases left between them. This CDR3 spans 19 amino acids. CDR1 is SGHTA and CDR2 is FQGNSA in the germline V gene. This chain's CDR3 is CASSQLGLDYQPRYNEQFF. The CDR3 region has the DNA TGTGCCAGCAGCCAACTAGGCCTGGACTACCAACCCCGTTACAATGAGCAGTTCTTC.

This chain connects TRBV6-5 to TRBJ1-5, with a possible D match to TRBD1 (5 bases). The V and J ends lost 4 bases and 5 bases respectively, with 12 bases between them. From germline, CDR1 is MNHEY and CDR2 SVGAGI. This CDR3 region has 14 residues. CDR3: CASSSNRPDQPQHF. The CDR3 DNA follows: TGTGCCAGCAGTTCCAACAGGCCCGATCAGCCCCAGCATTTT.

The genes are TRBV7-2 and TRBJ1-2; 7 bases map to TRBD1. Per germline, CDR1 SGHTA and CDR2 FQGNSA. The CDR3 is 14 amino acids. J lost 5 bases, V lost 1 base, and 4 bases had no gene match. The CDR3 region has the DNA TGTGCCAGCAGCTTAGGGGGACAGCGGTATGGCTACACCTTC. It specifies CASSLGGQRYGYTF.